This T cell receptor beta chain stems from a study of blood T cell repertoires in COVID-19 (dated by TCRdb to 2018 to 2021). Regarding the research as a whole: Collaborator samples came from the United States, Italy and Spain and covered acute and convalescent phases of COVID-19. The prospective study material was composed of cDNA or gDNA derived from T cells, B-cell-depleted T cells, or PBMCs. Deeply sampled blood TCRbeta repertoires from subjects exposed to, actively infected with, or recovered from COVID-19 were included in the dataset. The repertoires were released in a freely available public database intended as a resource for research on the immune response to SARS-CoV-2. Samples came from the ongoing ImmuneRACE study (first 160 participants) plus 1,254 subjects from 6 global collaborators. Sample metadata almost always included a de-identified subject ID, COVID-19 status, age in years and sex. Where HLA class I and class II types were available, the types were taken from metadata supplied by the sample provider, not from assay-based typing.

As concerns this clone: No antigen is known for it. No base quality values were provided; no much bigger clone lies one nucleotide off.

TCRbeta CDR3 regions were amplified from genomic DNA using the immunoSEQ Assay, a bias-controlled multiplex PCR. Concerning the study's data processing: Within the assay, amplification of reference gene primers was used to estimate how many nucleated cells each sample contained. Sequence reads were collapsed and filtered to measure the absolute abundance of every unique TCRbeta CDR3 rearrangement. For each sample, productive Simpson clonality was calculated as the square root of Simpson's diversity index across productive rearrangements. This immuneACCESS table, as held by TCRdb, lists in-frame sequences with V and J called but not all clones. Of the missing ones, under half trace to an unresolved V gene in checked studies; the others have no known cause. V, J and clone size are those of that table, while D and trimming were read from the DNA. The table for this sample lists some 20,000 clones; 70% to 90% of them were counted only once. The ten largest clones represent approximately 10% of the sample.

V lost 3 bases and J lost 1 base; the stretch between them is 9 bases long. Reading from cysteine to phenylalanine, the CDR3 counts 14 amino acids. The retained sequence is limited to the CDR3, 42 bases, with the frame set at the first base. The germline V gene provides CDR1 KGHSH and CDR2 LQKENI. Summary of the overall study and its limitations: The amount of clinical and demographic metadata varied by source and participant and was provided uncurated.

Each collaborating institution followed its own protocols to collect whole blood in K2EDTA tubes. Collaborator samples were shipped for TCRbeta analysis as frozen whole blood, isolated PBMCs, or DNA extracted from either sample type. Material: peripheral blood. This clonotype was sampled from a human donor in a cohort sampled during active COVID-19. Recombination joined TRBV18 with TRBJ1-1; possibly the D gene is TRBD1, per 5 matching bases. The CDR3 loop reads CASSPMGGNTEAFF. The DNA reads as follows: TGTGCCAGCTCACCCATGGGGGGGAACACTGAAGCTTTCTTT. Joined to the reference TRBV18 and TRBJ1-1 proteins, this CDR3 gives the full variable domain: NAGVMQNPRHLVRRRGQEARLRCSPMKGHSHVYWYRQLPEEGLKFMVYLQKENIIDESGMPKERFSAEFPKEGPSILRIQQVVRGDSAAYFCASSPMGGNTEAFFGQGTRLTVV.